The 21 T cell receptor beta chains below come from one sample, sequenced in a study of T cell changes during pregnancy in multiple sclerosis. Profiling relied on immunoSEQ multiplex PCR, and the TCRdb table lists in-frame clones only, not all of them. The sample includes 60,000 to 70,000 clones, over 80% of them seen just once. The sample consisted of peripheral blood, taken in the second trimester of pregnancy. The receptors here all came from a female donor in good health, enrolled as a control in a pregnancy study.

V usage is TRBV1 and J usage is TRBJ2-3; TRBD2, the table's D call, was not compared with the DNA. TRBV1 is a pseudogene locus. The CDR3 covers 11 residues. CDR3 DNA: TGCACCAGCAGCGAGGCAGTTACGCAGTATTTT. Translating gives CTSSEAVTQYF.

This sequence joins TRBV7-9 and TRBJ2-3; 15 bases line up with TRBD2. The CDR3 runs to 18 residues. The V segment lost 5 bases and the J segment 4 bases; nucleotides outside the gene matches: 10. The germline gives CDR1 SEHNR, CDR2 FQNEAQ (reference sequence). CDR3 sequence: CASSLLGTSGGQADTQYF. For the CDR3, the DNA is TGTGCCAGCAGCCTCCTCGGGACTAGCGGGGGGCAGGCAGATACGCAGTATTTT.

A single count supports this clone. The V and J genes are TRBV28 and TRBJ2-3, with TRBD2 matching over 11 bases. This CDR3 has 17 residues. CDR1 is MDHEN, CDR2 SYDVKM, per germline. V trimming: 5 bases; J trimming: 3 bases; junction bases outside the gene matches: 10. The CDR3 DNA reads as TGTGCCAGCAGTAGCTATAGCGGGAGGGGATTGACAGATACGCAGTATTTT. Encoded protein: CASSSYSGRGLTDTQYF.

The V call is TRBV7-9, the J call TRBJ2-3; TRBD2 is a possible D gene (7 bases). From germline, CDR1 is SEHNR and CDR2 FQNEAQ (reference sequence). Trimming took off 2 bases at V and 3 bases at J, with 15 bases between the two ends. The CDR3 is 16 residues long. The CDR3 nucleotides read TGTGCCAGCAGCTTATGGGGGCGGGGGCCGACAGATACGCAGTATTTT. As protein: CASSLWGRGPTDTQYF.

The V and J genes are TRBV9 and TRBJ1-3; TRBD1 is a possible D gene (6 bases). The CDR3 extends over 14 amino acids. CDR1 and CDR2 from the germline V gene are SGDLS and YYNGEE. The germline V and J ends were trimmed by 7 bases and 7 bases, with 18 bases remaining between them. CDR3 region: CASSIQGNKNTIYF. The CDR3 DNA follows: TGTGCCAGCTCGATACAGGGCAATAAGAACACCATATATTTT.

The CDR3 reads CASSMNPGLYEQYF. CDR3 coding DNA: TGTGCCAGTAGTATGAACCCCGGACTTTACGAGCAGTACTTC. J is TRBJ2-7 and V is TRBV19, with D possibly being TRBD2 (5 bases). Trimming took 3 bases from V and 4 from J, leaving 13 bases between them. Germline V CDR1 and CDR2: LNHDA, SQIVND (reference sequence). This CDR3 spans 14 amino acids.

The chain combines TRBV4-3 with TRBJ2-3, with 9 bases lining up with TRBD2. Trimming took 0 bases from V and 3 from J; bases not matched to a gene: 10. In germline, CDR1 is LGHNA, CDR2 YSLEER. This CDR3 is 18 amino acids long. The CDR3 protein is CASSQDAGGRAFTDTQYF. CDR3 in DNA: TGCGCCAGCAGCCAAGATGCGGGCGGGAGGGCCTTTACAGATACGCAGTATTTT.

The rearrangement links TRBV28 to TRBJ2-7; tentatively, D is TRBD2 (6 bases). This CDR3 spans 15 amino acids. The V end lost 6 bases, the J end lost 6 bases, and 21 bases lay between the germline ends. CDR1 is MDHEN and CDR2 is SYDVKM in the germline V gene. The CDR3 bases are TGTGCCAGCAGCTCGCGGGCCGGGCGGGGTGTCGAGCAGTACTTC. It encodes CASSSRAGRGVEQYF.

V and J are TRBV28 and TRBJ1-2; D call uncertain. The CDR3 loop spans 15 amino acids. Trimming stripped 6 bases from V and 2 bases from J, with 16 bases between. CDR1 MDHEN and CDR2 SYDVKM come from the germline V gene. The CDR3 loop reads CASRPKAYTNYGYTF. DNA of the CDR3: TGTGCCAGCAGGCCAAAAGCGTATACCAACTATGGCTACACCTTC.

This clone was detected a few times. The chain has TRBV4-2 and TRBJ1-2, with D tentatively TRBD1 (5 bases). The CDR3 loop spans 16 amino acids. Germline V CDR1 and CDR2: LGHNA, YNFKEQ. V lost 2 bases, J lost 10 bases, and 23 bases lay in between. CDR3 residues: CASSQRVSRATPIYTF. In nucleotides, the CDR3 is TGTGCCAGCAGCCAACGAGTGAGCAGGGCCACTCCAATCTACACCTTC.

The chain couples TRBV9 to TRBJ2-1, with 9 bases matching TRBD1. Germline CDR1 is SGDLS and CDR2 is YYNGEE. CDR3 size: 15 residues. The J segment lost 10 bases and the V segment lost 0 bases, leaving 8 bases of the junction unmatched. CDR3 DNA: TGTGCCAGCAGCGTAGCAATCACAGGGGGCAACGAGCAGTTCTTC. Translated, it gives CASSVAITGGNEQFF. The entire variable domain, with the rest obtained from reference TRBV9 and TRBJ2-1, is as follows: DSGVTQTPKHLITATGQRVTLRCSPRSGDLSVYWYQQSLDQGLQFLIQYYNGEERAKGNILERFSAQQFPDLHSELNLSSLELGDSALYFCASSVAITGGNEQFFGPGTRLTVL.

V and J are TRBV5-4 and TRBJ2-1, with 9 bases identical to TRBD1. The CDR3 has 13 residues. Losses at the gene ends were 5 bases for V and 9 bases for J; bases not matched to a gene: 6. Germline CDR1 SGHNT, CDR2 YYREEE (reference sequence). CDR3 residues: CASRSGTGFEQFF. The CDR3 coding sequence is TGTGCCAGCAGATCCGGGACAGGGTTTGAGCAGTTCTTC. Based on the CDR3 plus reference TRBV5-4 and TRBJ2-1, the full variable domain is ETGVTQSPTHLIKTRGQQVTLRCSSQSGHNTVSWYQQALGQGPQFIFQYYREEENGRGNFPPRFSGLQFPNYSSELNVNALELDDSALYLCASRSGTGFEQFFGPGTRLTVL.

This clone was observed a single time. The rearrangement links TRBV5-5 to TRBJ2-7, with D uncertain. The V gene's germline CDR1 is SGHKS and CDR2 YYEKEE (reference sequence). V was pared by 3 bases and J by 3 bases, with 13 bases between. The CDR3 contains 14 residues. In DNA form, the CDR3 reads TGTGCCAGCAGCTGGTCGGGTGTCGACTACGAGCAGTACTTC. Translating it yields CASSWSGVDYEQYF.

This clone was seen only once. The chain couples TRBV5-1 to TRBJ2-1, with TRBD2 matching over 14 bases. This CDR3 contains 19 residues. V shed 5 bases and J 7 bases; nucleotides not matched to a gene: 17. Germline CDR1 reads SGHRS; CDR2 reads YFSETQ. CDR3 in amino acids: CASSVPTSGGATGFNEQFF. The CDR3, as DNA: TGCGCCAGCAGTGTACCGACTAGCGGGGGGGCGACGGGGTTTAATGAGCAGTTCTTC.

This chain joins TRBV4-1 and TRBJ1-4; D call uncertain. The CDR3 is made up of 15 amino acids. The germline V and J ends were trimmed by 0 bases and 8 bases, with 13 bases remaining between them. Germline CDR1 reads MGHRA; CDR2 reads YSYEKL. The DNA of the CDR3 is TGCGCCAGCAGCCAAGAAGGAGGAGGAAACGAAAAACTGTTTTTT. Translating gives CASSQEGGGNEKLFF.

The CDR3 region has the DNA TGTGCCAGCACTCCAGGGGTTATCAGCGCTGAAGCTTTCTTT. Amino acid sequence: CASTPGVISAEAFF. The genes are TRBV6-5 and TRBJ1-1; tentative D call: TRBD1 (6 bases). Trimming took off 7 bases at V and 6 bases at J, with 18 bases between the two ends. From germline, CDR1 is MNHEY and CDR2 SVGAGI. The CDR3 contains 14 residues.

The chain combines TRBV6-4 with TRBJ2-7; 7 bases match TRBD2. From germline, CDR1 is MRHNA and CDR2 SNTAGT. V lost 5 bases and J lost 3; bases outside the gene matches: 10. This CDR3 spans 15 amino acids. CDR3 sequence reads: CASSSYWTRDYEQYF. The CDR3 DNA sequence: TGTGCCAGCAGTTCCTACTGGACTAGAGACTACGAGCAGTACTTC.

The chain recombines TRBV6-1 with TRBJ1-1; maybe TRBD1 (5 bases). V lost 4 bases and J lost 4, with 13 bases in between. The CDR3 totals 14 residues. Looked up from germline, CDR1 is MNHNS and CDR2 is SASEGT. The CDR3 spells CASSASGGGTEAFF. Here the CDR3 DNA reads TGTGCCAGCAGTGCTTCCGGGGGGGGCACTGAAGCTTTCTTT.

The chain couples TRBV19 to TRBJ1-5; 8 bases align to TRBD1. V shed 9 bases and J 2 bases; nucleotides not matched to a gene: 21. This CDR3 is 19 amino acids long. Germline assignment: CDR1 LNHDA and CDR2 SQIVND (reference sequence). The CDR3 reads CASRGDYGTGRQGNQPQHF. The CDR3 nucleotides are TGTGCCAGCCGCGGAGACTACGGGACAGGAAGGCAGGGCAATCAGCCCCAGCATTTT.

CDR3 sequence reads: CASSSRTGRQETQYF. In DNA form, the CDR3 reads TGTGCCAGCAGTTCACGGACAGGCCGCCAAGAGACCCAGTACTTC. The chain combines TRBV7-2 with TRBJ2-5; TRBD1 agrees at 7 bases. Trimming took 6 bases from V and 1 from J; bases not matched to a gene: 8. The germline gives CDR1 SGHTA, CDR2 FQGNSA. The CDR3 runs to 15 residues.

CDR3 residues: CASSQARTGGHNEQFF. The CDR3 nucleotides are TGTGCCAGCAGCCAAGCCAGGACAGGGGGGCACAATGAGCAGTTCTTC. The chain has TRBV4-2 and TRBJ2-1; 10 positions agree with TRBD1. With V trimmed by 1 base and J by 5 bases, 5 bases remained unmatched. There are 16 residues in the CDR3. Germline V gene sequence: CDR1 LGHNA, CDR2 YNFKEQ.